This T cell receptor (beta chain) appears in the sequencing data of a study of blood T cell repertoires in COVID-19. Sequenced by immunoSEQ multiplex PCR; TCRdb stores in-frame clones only, minus some. The sample has about 270,000 clones, under 90% seen once. There are 15 residues in the CDR3. V lost 4 bases to trimming and J lost 4 bases; unmatched junction nucleotides: 6. CDR1 SGHVS and CDR2 FQNEAQ come from the germline V gene. Specimen: peripheral blood. The chain couples TRBV7-8 to TRBJ1-3; TRBD1 matches 8 bases. This TCR was recovered from a man aged 50-59 years with acute or convalescent COVID-19. The CDR3 DNA sequence: TGTGCCAGCAGCTCGACAGGGGTTAAAGGAAACACCATATATTTT. Its protein is CASSSTGVKGNTIYF.